The next 21 T cell receptor beta chains were all read from a single sample in a study of T cell responses to AZD1222 COVID-19 vaccine. The repertoire was sequenced with immunoSEQ multiplex PCR; TCRdb's copy has only in-frame clones and lacks some. This sample has over 150,000 clones, with 92% found just once. The starting material was peripheral blood, obtained on day 0 of MenACWY control vaccination. The receptors here all came from an adult in good health.

The chain employs TRBV30 and TRBJ1-1, with no clear D. This CDR3 has 11 amino acids. The V gene lost 4 bases and the J gene lost 2 bases, with 5 bases spanning the gap. The germline V gene has CDR1 GTSNPN and CDR2 SVGIG (reference sequence). CDR3: CAWNSNTEAFF. The DNA of the CDR3 is TGTGCCTGGAACAGTAACACTGAAGCTTTCTTT.

The gene calls are TRBV7-2 and TRBJ2-7; 8 bases map to TRBD2. This CDR3 spans 15 amino acids. Germline V lookup: CDR1 SGHTA, CDR2 FQGNSA. J was trimmed by 6 bases and V by 2 bases; bases with no gene match: 9. CDR3 nucleotide sequence: TGTGCCAGCAGCTTAAGCCGGGCCGGGACTAGCGAGCAGTACTTC. It yields the protein CASSLSRAGTSEQYF. Using reference TRBV7-2 and TRBJ2-7 for the parts outside the CDR3, the full variable domain is GAGVSQSPSNKVTEKGKDVELRCDPISGHTALYWYRQSLGQGLEFLIYFQGNSAPDKSGLPSDRFSAERTGGSVSTLTIQRTQQEDSAVYLCASSLSRAGTSEQYFGPGTRLTVT.

The chain recombines TRBV10-3 with TRBJ1-2; D remains unclear. From germline, CDR1 is ENHRY and CDR2 SYGVKD. The CDR3 is 14 amino acids. Trimming pared 7 bases from V and 6 bases from J, leaving 18 bases between. The CDR3, as DNA: TGTGCCATCACCGACGACTTGGGGTTACATGGCTACACCTTC. As protein: CAITDDLGLHGYTF.

This chain joins TRBV10-3 and TRBJ1-2, with D unclear. The V gene's germline CDR1 is ENHRY and CDR2 SYGVKD. With 4 bases removed from V and 4 bases from J, the gap between germline ends came to 13 bases. CDR3 length: 14 amino acids. Here the CDR3 reads CAISVPGEGYGYTF. CDR3 nucleotides: TGTGCCATCAGTGTACCGGGTGAAGGCTATGGCTACACCTTC.

This clone was seen once. The V call is TRBV15, the J call TRBJ1-4; 10 nucleotides line up with TRBD1. Germline V gene sequence: CDR1 LNHNV, CDR2 YYDKDF (reference sequence). CDR3 size: 15 residues. Losses at the gene ends were 4 bases for V and 8 bases for J; bases not matched to a gene: 7. CDR3 loop: CATSNRDRGGEKLFF. The CDR3 region has the DNA TGTGCCACCAGCAACCGGGACAGGGGTGGAGAAAAACTGTTTTTT.

This chain uses TRBV3-1 (or the pseudogene TRBV3-2) with TRBJ2-7; D may correspond to TRBD1 or TRBD2 (5 bases each). This CDR3 spans 14 amino acids. Trimming pared 1 base from V and 2 bases from J, leaving 9 bases between. Germline loops: CDR1 LGHDT, CDR2 YNNKEL (reference sequence). This CDR3 reads CASSQVGATYEQYF. In DNA form, the CDR3 reads TGTGCCAGCAGCCAAGTCGGGGCAACCTACGAGCAGTACTTC.

The CDR3 reads CASSPVAGDYNEQFF. For the CDR3, the DNA is TGTGCCAGCTCTCCCGTAGCGGGAGACTACAATGAGCAGTTCTTC. This chain links TRBV18 with TRBJ2-1; 9 bases are a match to TRBD2. J lost 3 bases, V lost 6 bases, and 6 bases had no gene match. Germline-derived CDR1 and CDR2 are KGHSH and LQKENI. The CDR3 consists of 15 residues.

This clone was counted a single time. The rearrangement uses TRBV18 and TRBJ2-2, with TRBD1 matching over 9 bases. After removal of 6 bases from V and 7 bases from J, the junction contained 6 bases not matched to a gene. The CDR3 sequence is 14 residues long. In germline, CDR1 is KGHSH, CDR2 LQKENI. CDR3 loop: CASSGQGLFGELFF. CDR3 bases: TGTGCCAGCTCCGGACAGGGGCTCTTCGGGGAGCTGTTTTTT.

This clone was recorded once. This rearrangement joins TRBV10-3 to TRBJ2-3; 7 positions match TRBD2. V gave up 6 bases and J gave up 4 bases; unmatched junction bases: 10. The CDR3 is 15 amino acids. Germline V gene sequence: CDR1 ENHRY, CDR2 SYGVKD. Here the CDR3 DNA reads TGTGCCATCAGCCGGGGCCCGGGAGGAGCAGATACGCAGTATTTT. This translates into CAISRGPGGADTQYF.

The J gene is TRBJ2-5, the V gene TRBV5-1; D not resolved. CDR1 is SGHRS, CDR2 YFSETQ, per germline. V lost 0 bases, J lost 2 bases, and 8 bases lay in between. CDR3 length: 14 residues. The CDR3: CASSLAAGQETQYF. The CDR3 region has the DNA TGCGCCAGCAGCTTGGCCGCAGGACAAGAGACCCAGTACTTC.

This rearrangement joins TRBV10-1 to TRBJ1-1, with D maybe TRBD1 (6 bases). This CDR3 is built from 14 residues. Germline CDR1 WNHNN, CDR2 SYGVQD (reference sequence). V was cut by 0 bases and J by 4 bases, with 9 bases left in between. Here the CDR3 reads CASSESGGGTEAFF. The CDR3 DNA is TGCGCCAGCAGTGAGTCAGGGGGAGGCACTGAAGCTTTCTTT.

This chain connects TRBV3-1 (or the pseudogene TRBV3-2) to TRBJ1-2; TRBD1 matches 8 bases. After removal of 9 bases from V and 7 bases from J, the junction contained 10 bases not matched to a gene. CDR3 length: 13 residues. Germline-derived CDR1 and CDR2 are LGHDT and YNNKEL (reference sequence). CDR3 loop: CASTTQGAAGYTF. CDR3 sequence (DNA): TGTGCCAGTACGACCCAGGGGGCGGCTGGCTACACCTTC.

The chain employs TRBV3-1 (or the pseudogene TRBV3-2) and TRBJ1-2, with a weak D call TRBD1 (5 bases). Germline lookup yields CDR1 LGHDT and CDR2 YNNKEL (reference sequence). The CDR3 sequence is 13 residues long. Deletions cut 2 bases from V and 5 bases from J, with 9 bases between. The CDR3 sequence is CASSQYRSYGYTF. CDR3 DNA: TGTGCCAGCAGCCAATACAGGAGTTATGGCTACACCTTC.

Note on this clone: Compared with germline, one end of the junction differs, possibly owing to a read error. The chain has TRBV5-4 and TRBJ2-7; D might be TRBD2 (5 bases). Germline CDR1 and CDR2: SGHNT and YYREEE (reference sequence). This CDR3 is 8 amino acids long. CDR3 DNA sequence: TGTGCCAGCAGTTACGGACTCTTC. This encodes CASSYGLF.

The chain is built from TRBV7-2 and TRBJ2-1; D ambiguous. V lost 1 base and J lost 3, with 10 bases in between. Germline CDR1 and CDR2: SGHTA and FQGNSA. This CDR3 comprises 15 residues. The CDR3 bases are TGTGCCAGCAGCTTAGTGGTGACAAACTACAATGAGCAGTTCTTC. This encodes CASSLVVTNYNEQFF. The variable domain in full, with the rest retrieved from reference TRBV7-2 and TRBJ2-1, is GAGVSQSPSNKVTEKGKDVELRCDPISGHTALYWYRQSLGQGLEFLIYFQGNSAPDKSGLPSDRFSAERTGGSVSTLTIQRTQQEDSAVYLCASSLVVTNYNEQFFGPGTRLTVL.

This rearrangement joins TRBV27 to TRBJ2-7; 7 bases line up with TRBD2. The ends lost 6 bases at V and 3 bases at J; junction bases unmatched: 5. Germline values: CDR1 MNHEY, CDR2 SMNVEV (reference sequence). The CDR3 extends over 13 amino acids. CDR3 DNA sequence: TGTGCCAGCAGCCCGGGACTATTCTACGAGCAGTACTTC. Translation gives CASSPGLFYEQYF.

This CDR3 is CASSMGAGTKGEQYF. The CDR3 DNA sequence: TGTGCCAGCAGTATGGGGGCAGGGACCAAAGGCGAGCAGTACTTC. The chain uses TRBV6-5 and TRBJ2-7, with D possibly TRBD1 on 6 matching bases. Trimming cost V 5 bases and J 6 bases, with 20 bases left between them. Germline CDR1 is MNHEY and CDR2 is SVGAGI. The CDR3 runs to 15 residues.

This sequence joins TRBV5-1 and TRBJ2-7; 8 positions match TRBD2. The V gene end was trimmed by 2 bases and the J gene end by 2 bases; junction bases not matched to a gene: 6. The CDR3 is 15 amino acids. Per germline, CDR1 SGHRS and CDR2 YFSETQ. CDR3 sequence (DNA): TGCGCCAGCAGCTTAAGCGGGAGCCTTACCTACGAGCAGTACTTC. It is translated as CASSLSGSLTYEQYF.

This chain uses TRBV5-8 with TRBJ2-1, with 11 nucleotides matching TRBD1. There are 16 residues in the CDR3. The ends lost 4 bases at V and 2 bases at J; junction bases unmatched: 5. Germline loops: CDR1 SGHTS, CDR2 YDEGEE. CDR3 DNA sequence: TGTGCCAGCAGCCCGGACAGGGGGCCGACCTACAATGAGCAGTTCTTC. Translated, it gives CASSPDRGPTYNEQFF.

The CDR3 protein is CATSRAGAGYTF. Written as DNA, the CDR3 is TGTGCCACCAGCAGAGCTGGGGCTGGCTACACCTTC. The chain employs TRBV15 and TRBJ1-2; D possibly corresponds to TRBD1 (5 bases). V was trimmed by 1 base and J by 7 bases, leaving 7 bases between them. CDR3 length: 12 residues. Germline values: CDR1 LNHNV, CDR2 YYDKDF (reference sequence).

As regards this clone: The same CDR3 can be traced to other DNA sequences in this sample. The chain has TRBV3-1 (or the pseudogene TRBV3-2) and TRBJ2-1; 11 positions match TRBD2. CDR3 length: 15 amino acids. Germline CDR1 is LGHDT and CDR2 is YNNKEL (reference sequence). V was clipped by 2 bases and J by 3 bases; unmatched bases: 0. The CDR3 sequence is CASSQTSGSYNEQFF. In DNA, the CDR3 is TGTGCCAGCAGCCAAACTAGCGGGAGCTACAATGAGCAGTTCTTC.